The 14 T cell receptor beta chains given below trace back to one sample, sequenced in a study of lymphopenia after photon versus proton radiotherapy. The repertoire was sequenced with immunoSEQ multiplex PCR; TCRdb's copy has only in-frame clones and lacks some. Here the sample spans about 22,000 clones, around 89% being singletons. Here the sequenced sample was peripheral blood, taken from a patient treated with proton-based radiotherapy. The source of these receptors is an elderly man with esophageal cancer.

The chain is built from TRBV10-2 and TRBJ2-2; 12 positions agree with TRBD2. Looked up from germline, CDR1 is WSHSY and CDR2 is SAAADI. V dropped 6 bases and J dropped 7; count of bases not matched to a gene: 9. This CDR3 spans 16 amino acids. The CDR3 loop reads CASRTSGRGVIGELFF. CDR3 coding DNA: TGCGCCAGCAGGACTAGCGGGAGAGGGGTGATCGGGGAGCTGTTTTTT.

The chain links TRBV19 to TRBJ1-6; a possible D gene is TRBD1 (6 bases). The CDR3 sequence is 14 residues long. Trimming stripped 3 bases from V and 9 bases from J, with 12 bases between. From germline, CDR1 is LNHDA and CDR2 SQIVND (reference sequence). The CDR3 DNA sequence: TGTGCCAGTAGTATCCGGGACACTGGTTCACCCCTCCACTTT. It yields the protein CASSIRDTGSPLHF.

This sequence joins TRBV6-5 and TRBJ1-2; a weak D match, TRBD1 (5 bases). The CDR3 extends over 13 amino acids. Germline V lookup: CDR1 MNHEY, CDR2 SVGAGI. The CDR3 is CGGGPSGGYGYTF. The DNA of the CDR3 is TGTGGCGGAGGGCCGTCTGGGGGCTATGGCTACACCTTC.

The CDR3 sequence is CASRGGQGISNQPQHF. In DNA, the CDR3 is TGTGCCAGTAGGGGGGGACAGGGGATTAGCAATCAGCCCCAGCATTTT. This rearrangement joins TRBV19 to TRBJ1-5; 10 bases map to TRBD1. The CDR3 sequence is 16 residues long. Germline lookup yields CDR1 LNHDA and CDR2 SQIVND (reference sequence). Trimming removed 6 bases from V and 0 bases from J; junction bases left unmatched: 5.

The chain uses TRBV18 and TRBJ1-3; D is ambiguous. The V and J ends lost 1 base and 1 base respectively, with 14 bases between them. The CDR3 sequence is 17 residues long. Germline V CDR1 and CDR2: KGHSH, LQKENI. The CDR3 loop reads CASSPQQYPVSGNTIYF. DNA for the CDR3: TGTGCCAGCTCACCACAACAGTACCCAGTTTCTGGAAACACCATATATTTT.

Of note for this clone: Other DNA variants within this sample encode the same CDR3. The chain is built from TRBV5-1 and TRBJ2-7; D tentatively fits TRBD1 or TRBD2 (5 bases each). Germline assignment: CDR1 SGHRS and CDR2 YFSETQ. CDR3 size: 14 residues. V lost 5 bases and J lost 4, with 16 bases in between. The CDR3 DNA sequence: TGCGCCAGCAGGTTTCGGGACCAGCATTACGAGCAGTACTTC. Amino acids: CASRFRDQHYEQYF.

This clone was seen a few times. The CDR3 nucleotides read TGTGCCAGCAGCTTGGAAACAGGTTCAAACTATGGCTACACCTTC. Protein: CASSLETGSNYGYTF. The J gene is TRBJ1-2, the V gene TRBV5-4; TRBD1 is a possible D gene (5 bases). From germline, CDR1 is SGHNT and CDR2 YYREEE (reference sequence). V was clipped by 0 bases and J by 2 bases, with 11 bases between them. The CDR3 is 15 amino acids.

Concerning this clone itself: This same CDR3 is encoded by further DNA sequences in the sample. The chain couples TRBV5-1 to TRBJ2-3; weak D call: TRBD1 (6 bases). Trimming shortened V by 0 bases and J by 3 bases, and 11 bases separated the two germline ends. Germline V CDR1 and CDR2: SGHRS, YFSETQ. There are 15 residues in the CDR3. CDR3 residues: CASSLEDRGTDTQYF. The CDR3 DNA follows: TGCGCCAGCAGCTTGGAGGACAGAGGAACAGATACGCAGTATTTT.

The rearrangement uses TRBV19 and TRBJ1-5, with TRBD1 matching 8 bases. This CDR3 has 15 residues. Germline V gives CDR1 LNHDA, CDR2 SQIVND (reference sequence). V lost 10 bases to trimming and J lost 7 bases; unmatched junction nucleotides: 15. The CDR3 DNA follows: TGTGCCACCCTTCCGACAGGGGAGGGGGGGCAGCCCCAGCATTTT. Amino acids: CATLPTGEGGQPQHF.

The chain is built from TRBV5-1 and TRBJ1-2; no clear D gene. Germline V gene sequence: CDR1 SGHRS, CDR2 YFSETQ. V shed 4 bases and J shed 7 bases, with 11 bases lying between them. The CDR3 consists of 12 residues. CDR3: CASSSNRGGYTF. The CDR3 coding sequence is TGCGCCAGCAGCAGCAACCGGGGTGGCTACACCTTC.

CDR3: CASSPSLTGGALSGNTIYF. The CDR3 DNA reads as TGCGCCAGCAGCCCAAGCTTAACAGGGGGTGCCCTCTCTGGAAACACCATATATTTT. This rearrangement joins TRBV4-1 to TRBJ1-3; 8 bases map to TRBD1. Germline CDR1 reads MGHRA; CDR2 reads YSYEKL. This CDR3 has 19 residues. With 4 bases clipped from V and 0 bases from J, the junction kept 14 bases outside the gene matches.

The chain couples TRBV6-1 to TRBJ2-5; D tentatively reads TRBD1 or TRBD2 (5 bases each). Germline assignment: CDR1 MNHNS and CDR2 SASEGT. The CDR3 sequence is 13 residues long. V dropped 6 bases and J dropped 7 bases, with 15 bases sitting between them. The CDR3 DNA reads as TGTGCCAGCAGCGTCCGGGACCAGGGGACCCAGTACTTC. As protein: CASSVRDQGTQYF.

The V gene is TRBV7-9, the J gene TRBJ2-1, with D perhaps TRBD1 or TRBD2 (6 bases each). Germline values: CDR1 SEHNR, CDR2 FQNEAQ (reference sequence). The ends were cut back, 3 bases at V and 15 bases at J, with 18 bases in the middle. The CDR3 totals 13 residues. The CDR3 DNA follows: TGTGCCAGCAGCTTGGGGGCCACTAGCTGGGGGTTCTTC. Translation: CASSLGATSWGFF.

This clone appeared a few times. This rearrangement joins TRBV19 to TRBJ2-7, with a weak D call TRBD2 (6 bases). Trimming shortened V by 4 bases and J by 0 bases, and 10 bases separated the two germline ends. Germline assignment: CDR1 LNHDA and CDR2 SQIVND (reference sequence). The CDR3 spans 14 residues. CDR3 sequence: CASSRRGFSYEQYF. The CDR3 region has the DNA TGTGCCAGTAGTAGGCGGGGATTCTCCTACGAGCAGTACTTC.